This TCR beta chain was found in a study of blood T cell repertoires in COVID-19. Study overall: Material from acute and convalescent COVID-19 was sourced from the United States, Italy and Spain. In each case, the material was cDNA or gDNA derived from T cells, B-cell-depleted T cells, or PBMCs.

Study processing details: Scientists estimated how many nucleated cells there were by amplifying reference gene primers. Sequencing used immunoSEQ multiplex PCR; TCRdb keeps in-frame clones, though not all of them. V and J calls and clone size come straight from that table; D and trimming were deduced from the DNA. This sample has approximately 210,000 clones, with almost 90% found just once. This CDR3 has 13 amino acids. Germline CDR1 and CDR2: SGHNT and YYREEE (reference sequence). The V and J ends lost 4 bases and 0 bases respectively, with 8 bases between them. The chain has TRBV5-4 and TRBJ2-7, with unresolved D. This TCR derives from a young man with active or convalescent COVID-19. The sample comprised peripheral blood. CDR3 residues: CASSQTGSYEQYF. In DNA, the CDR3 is TGTGCCAGCAGCCAGACGGGCTCCTACGAGCAGTACTTC.